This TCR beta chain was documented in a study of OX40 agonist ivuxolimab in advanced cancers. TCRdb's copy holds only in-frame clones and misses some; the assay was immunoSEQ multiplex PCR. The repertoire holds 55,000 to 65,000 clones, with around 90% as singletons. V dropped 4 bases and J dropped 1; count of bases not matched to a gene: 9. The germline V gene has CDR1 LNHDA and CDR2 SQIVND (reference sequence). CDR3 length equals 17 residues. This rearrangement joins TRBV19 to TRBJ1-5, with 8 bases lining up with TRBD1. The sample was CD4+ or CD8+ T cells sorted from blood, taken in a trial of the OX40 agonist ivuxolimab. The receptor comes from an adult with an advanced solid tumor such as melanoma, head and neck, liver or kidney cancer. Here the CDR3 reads CASSTRATGGSNQPQHF. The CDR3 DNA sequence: TGTGCCAGTAGTACAAGGGCCACAGGGGGGAGCAATCAGCCCCAGCATTTT.